These 28 T cell receptor beta chains originate from one sample sequenced in a study of neoadjuvant anti-PD-1 for oral cavity cancer. Libraries were prepared by immunoSEQ multiplex PCR; TCRdb keeps only in-frame clonotypes and omits some of them. The data contain around 30,000 clones, just under 90% of them singletons. Sample: PBMCs, taken before nivolumab (anti-PD-1) treatment. Source of these receptors: a person between 40 and 85 years old with oral cavity squamous cell carcinoma.

V gene TRBV5-6 combines with J gene TRBJ2-3; TRBD2 might be the D (5 bases). The CDR3 totals 16 residues. Germline V gene lookup returns CDR1 SGHDT and CDR2 YYEEEE. V was clipped by 1 base and J by 1 base, with 13 bases between them. The CDR3 bases are TGTGCCAGCAGCTTGTCAACGGGGTGGGGCACAGATACGCAGTATTTT. Its protein product is CASSLSTGWGTDTQYF.

This chain connects TRBV5-4 to TRBJ1-3; D gene ambiguous. V dropped 2 bases and J dropped 1 base, with 7 bases sitting between them. Germline assignment: CDR1 SGHNT and CDR2 YYREEE (reference sequence). The CDR3 is 14 residues long. The CDR3 DNA is TGTGCCAGCAGCTTCTCCTCATCTGGAAACACCATATATTTT. It yields the protein CASSFSSSGNTIYF.

This clone was counted a few times. The chain joins TRBV28 to TRBJ2-2; 9 bases are a match to TRBD1. With 1 base clipped from V and 4 bases from J, the junction kept 4 bases outside the gene matches. The CDR3 is made up of 16 amino acids. CDR1 is MDHEN and CDR2 is SYDVKM in the germline V gene. The chain's CDR3 is CASSLYRGQSTGELFF. In DNA, the CDR3 is TGTGCCAGCAGTTTATACAGGGGGCAGAGCACCGGGGAGCTGTTTTTT. Using reference TRBV28 and TRBJ2-2 for the parts outside the CDR3, the full variable domain is DVKVTQSSRYLVKRTGEKVFLECVQDMDHENMFWYRQDPGLGLRLIYFSYDVKMKEKGDIPEGYSVSREKKERFSLILESASTNQTSMYLCASSLYRGQSTGELFFGEGSRLTVL.

The chain combines TRBV5-6 with TRBJ2-7; D possibly matches TRBD1 or TRBD2 (5 bases each). V gave up 0 bases and J gave up 6 bases, with 25 bases separating them. Germline CDR1 SGHDT, CDR2 YYEEEE. This CDR3 region has 18 residues. CDR3 nucleotides: TGTGCCAGCAGCTTGGGGTATAGCGCCGGGGCCGGCAACCGCGAGCAGTACTTC. This translates into CASSLGYSAGAGNREQYF. Looking up the rest from reference TRBV5-6 and TRBJ2-7 gives the full variable domain: DAGVTQSPTHLIKTRGQQVTLRCSPKSGHDTVSWYQQALGQGPQFIFQYYEEEERQRGNFPDRFSGHQFPNYSSELNVNALLLGDSALYLCASSLGYSAGAGNREQYFGPGTRLTVT.

This sequence joins TRBV7-6 and TRBJ2-2; D gene unclear. The CDR3 extends over 13 amino acids. CDR1 and CDR2 from the germline V gene are SGHVS and FNYEAQ. V was cut by 5 bases and J by 6 bases, with 10 bases left in between. The CDR3 sequence is CASSPRYSGELFF. The CDR3 nucleotides are TGTGCCAGCAGCCCCCGTTATTCCGGGGAGCTGTTTTTT.

The chain carries TRBV30 and TRBJ1-2; the match to TRBD1 covers 8 bases. Germline CDR1 GTSNPN, CDR2 SVGIG (reference sequence). CDR3 size: 16 residues. Trimming cost V 3 bases and J 4 bases; bases outside gene matches: 13. The CDR3 reads CAWRGSVRGRTYGYTF. CDR3 DNA: TGTGCCTGGAGAGGAAGCGTCAGGGGGCGTACCTATGGCTACACCTTC. The full variable domain, in which reference TRBV30 and TRBJ1-2 provide the parts outside the CDR3, is SQTIHQWPATLVQPVGSPLSLECTVEGTSNPNLYWYRQAAGRGLQLLFYSVGIGQISSEVPQNLSASRPQDRQFILSSKKLLLSDSGFYLCAWRGSVRGRTYGYTFGSGTRLTVV.

V gene TRBV9 combines with J gene TRBJ2-3, with a weak D call TRBD2 (6 bases). Trimming pared 2 bases from V and 0 bases from J, leaving 16 bases between. The CDR3 has 17 amino acids. Germline assignment: CDR1 SGDLS and CDR2 YYNGEE. DNA for the CDR3: TGTGCCAGCAGCGTTAGGCTAGCGATCGATAGCACAGATACGCAGTATTTT. As protein: CASSVRLAIDSTDTQYF.

This rearrangement joins TRBV2 to TRBJ1-5; maybe TRBD1 (6 bases). V was clipped by 7 bases and J by 5 bases, with 15 bases between them. CDR1 SNHLY and CDR2 FYNNEI come from the germline V gene. The CDR3 consists of 14 residues. CDR3 in amino acids: CASKRAGEDQPQHF. Here the CDR3 DNA reads TGTGCCAGCAAGCGGGCAGGGGAGGATCAGCCCCAGCATTTT. Full variable domain (outside the CDR3, taken from reference TRBV2 and TRBJ1-5): EPEVTQTPSHQVTQMGQEVILRCVPISNHLYFYWYRQILGQKVEFLVSFYNNEISEKSEIFDDQFSVERPDGSNFTLKIRSTKLEDSAMYFCASKRAGEDQPQHFGDGTRLSIL.

The chain couples TRBV9 to TRBJ2-2, with D perhaps TRBD2 (7 bases). The germline V and J ends were trimmed by 0 bases and 5 bases, with 14 bases remaining between them. The CDR3 runs to 16 residues. Germline lookup yields CDR1 SGDLS and CDR2 YYNGEE. CDR3 in DNA: TGTGCCAGCAGCGTAGTAGGGGGGGCTCTGACCGGGGAGCTGTTTTTT. This translates into CASSVVGGALTGELFF.

This chain connects TRBV7-2 to TRBJ1-5; no firm D call. V dropped 5 bases and J dropped 3 bases, with 8 bases sitting between them. The CDR3 length is 13 residues. Germline V lookup: CDR1 SGHTA, CDR2 FQGNSA. CDR3 amino acids: CASSPDSNQPQHF. In nucleotides, the CDR3 is TGTGCCAGCAGCCCGGACTCCAATCAGCCCCAGCATTTT.

The chain carries TRBV6-6 and TRBJ1-1; D is uncertain. The CDR3 sequence is 16 residues long. Germline assignment: CDR1 MNHNY and CDR2 SVGAGI (reference sequence). Deletions cut 0 bases from V and 2 bases from J, with 13 bases between. CDR3 sequence (DNA): TGTGCCAGCAGTTACTCGACAAGGGTAGCTAACACTGAAGCTTTCTTT. This sequence encodes CASSYSTRVANTEAFF.

This clone was observed a single time. The chain uses TRBV19 and TRBJ2-5; 12 nucleotides line up with TRBD2. The J segment lost 1 base and the V segment lost 6 bases, leaving 3 bases of the junction unmatched. The CDR3 has 15 amino acids. The V gene's germline CDR1 is LNHDA and CDR2 SQIVND (reference sequence). For the CDR3, the DNA is TGTGCCAGTAGGACTAGCGGGGGACCCCAAGAGACCCAGTACTTC. Its protein product is CASRTSGGPQETQYF.

The rearrangement links TRBV28 to TRBJ2-3, with TRBD2 matching 7 bases. Looked up from germline, CDR1 is MDHEN and CDR2 is SYDVKM. The CDR3 is 15 amino acids. V trimming: 5 bases; J trimming: 3 bases; junction bases outside the gene matches: 8. The CDR3 nucleotides read TGTGCCAGCAGTCCAAGCGGGGATCTAACAGATACGCAGTATTTT. Translated: CASSPSGDLTDTQYF.

The gene calls are TRBV7-8 and TRBJ1-2; TRBD1 aligns across 8 bases. The CDR3 has 16 residues. The trim removed 1 base at V and 4 bases at J, leaving 8 bases unmatched. Germline assignment: CDR1 SGHVS and CDR2 FQNEAQ. Here the CDR3 reads CASSLDTGQGGYGYTF. In DNA, the CDR3 is TGTGCCAGCAGCTTAGACACCGGACAGGGAGGCTATGGCTACACCTTC. Variable domain in full (rest from reference TRBV7-8 and TRBJ1-2): GAGVSQSPRYKVAKRGQDVALRCDPISGHVSLFWYQQALGQGPEFLTYFQNEAQLDKSGLPSDRFFAERPEGSVSTLKIQRTQQEDSAVYLCASSLDTGQGGYGYTFGSGTRLTVV.

This clone came up once. This chain uses TRBV11-2 with TRBJ2-1; D gene unclear. CDR1 SGHAT and CDR2 FQNNGV come from the germline V gene. This CDR3 comprises 14 residues. Trimming left V 2 bases short and J 10 bases short, with 15 bases between. The CDR3 region is CASSLLISPPEQFF. DNA of the CDR3: TGTGCCAGCAGCTTATTAATTAGTCCCCCAGAGCAGTTCTTC. The complete variable domain, with remaining parts taken from reference TRBV11-2 and TRBJ2-1, reads EAGVAQSPRYKIIEKRQSVAFWCNPISGHATLYWYQQILGQGPKLLIQFQNNGVVDDSQLPKDRFSAERLKGVDSTLKIQPAKLEDSAVYLCASSLLISPPEQFFGPGTRLTVL.

The chain employs TRBV5-4 and TRBJ2-6; TRBD2 is a possible D gene (5 bases). CDR1 is SGHNT, CDR2 YYREEE, per germline (reference sequence). The V end was cut by 1 base, the J end by 2 bases, with 7 bases between. The CDR3 is made up of 15 amino acids. The DNA of the CDR3 is TGTGCCAGCAGCTTGCCCGGGACTGGGGCCAACGTCCTGACTTTC. Amino acids: CASSLPGTGANVLTF.

Here the CDR3 reads CASSFGTAITYEQYF. In DNA form, the CDR3 reads TGCGCCAGCAGCTTTGGGACAGCGATTACCTACGAGCAGTACTTC. The V call is TRBV5-1, the J call TRBJ2-7, with 7 bases fitting TRBD1. CDR1 is SGHRS, CDR2 YFSETQ, per germline. The V and J ends lost 2 bases and 2 bases, in that order; junction bases with no gene match: 7. The CDR3 runs to 15 residues.

The chain employs TRBV6-5 and TRBJ2-7; D is perhaps TRBD1 (6 bases). The length of the CDR3 is 14 residues. Per the germline V gene, CDR1 is MNHEY and CDR2 is SVGAGI. V lost 7 bases and J 0 bases, leaving 13 bases between the germline ends. The CDR3 protein is CASTLDRNSYEQYF. The CDR3 DNA reads as TGTGCCAGCACCCTGGACAGAAACTCCTACGAGCAGTACTTC.

A single count supports this clone. This CDR3 reads CASSLEHPGEKLFF. The CDR3 nucleotides are TGTGCCAGCAGCTTGGAACATCCGGGTGAAAAACTGTTTTTT. The chain couples TRBV5-8 to TRBJ1-4; D is uncertain. The CDR3 consists of 14 residues. Germline loops: CDR1 SGHTS, CDR2 YDEGEE. Trimming removed 0 bases at V and 7 bases at J, with 10 bases between.

The rearrangement joins TRBV6-4 to TRBJ1-1; 7 bases fit TRBD1. Germline V gene sequence: CDR1 MRHNA, CDR2 SNTAGT. J lost 1 base, V lost 2 bases, and 7 bases had no gene match. The CDR3 loop spans 16 amino acids. This chain's CDR3 is CASSDEHTGANTEAFF. In DNA form, the CDR3 reads TGTGCCAGCAGTGACGAACATACAGGGGCGAACACTGAAGCTTTCTTT.

The chain recombines TRBV13 with TRBJ2-5, with D tentatively TRBD1 (6 bases). V dropped 2 bases and J dropped 2 bases, with 9 bases sitting between them. The germline V gene has CDR1 PRHDT and CDR2 FYEKMQ (reference sequence). The CDR3 length is 14 residues. The CDR3 loop reads CASSLWGPQETQYF. In DNA, the CDR3 is TGTGCCAGCAGCTTATGGGGGCCTCAAGAGACCCAGTACTTC.

The chain has TRBV4-3 and TRBJ1-2, with D possibly matching TRBD1 (5 bases). The CDR3 has 15 residues. Trimming pared 2 bases from V and 2 bases from J, leaving 12 bases between. Germline V gene lookup returns CDR1 LGHNA and CDR2 YSLEER. CDR3 sequence reads: CASSQTPGLNYGYTF. The CDR3 DNA follows: TGCGCCAGCAGCCAAACCCCGGGACTGAACTATGGCTACACCTTC.

The chain carries TRBV18 and TRBJ2-1, with TRBD1 matching 7 bases. Germline CDR1 KGHSH, CDR2 LQKENI. CDR3 length equals 17 residues. The junction had 11 bases not matched to a gene; V was cut back by 2 bases and J by 4 bases. The CDR3 is CASSPSATGQLYNEQFF. The CDR3 nucleotides are TGTGCCAGCTCACCATCCGCTACGGGACAGCTATACAATGAGCAGTTCTTC.

CDR3 in DNA: TGTGCCAGCAGCACGAGTGGCAGGATGGAGACCCAGTACTTC. This translates into CASSTSGRMETQYF. V is TRBV5-5 and J is TRBJ2-5; D is undetermined. The CDR3 is 14 residues long. V was trimmed by 4 bases and J by 5 bases, leaving 15 bases between them. CDR1 and CDR2 (germline): SGHKS, YYEKEE (reference sequence).

The chain joins TRBV7-8 to TRBJ2-1; 8 bases map to TRBD1. V dropped 0 bases and J dropped 3; count of bases not matched to a gene: 10. The CDR3 runs 18 residues. Per germline, CDR1 SGHVS and CDR2 FQNEAQ. Here the CDR3 reads CASSLAFLQGVGYNEQFF. As DNA, the CDR3 is TGTGCCAGCAGCTTAGCCTTTTTACAGGGGGTTGGCTACAATGAGCAGTTCTTC. Filled out from reference TRBV7-8 and TRBJ2-1, the complete variable domain reads GAGVSQSPRYKVAKRGQDVALRCDPISGHVSLFWYQQALGQGPEFLTYFQNEAQLDKSGLPSDRFFAERPEGSVSTLKIQRTQQEDSAVYLCASSLAFLQGVGYNEQFFGPGTRLTVL.

The rearrangement joins TRBV4-1 to TRBJ2-7; D ambiguous. This CDR3 spans 13 amino acids. Trimming left V 1 base short and J 3 bases short, with 7 bases between. The V gene's germline CDR1 is MGHRA and CDR2 YSYEKL. The CDR3 reads CASSQGHYYEQYF. The CDR3 DNA follows: TGCGCCAGCAGCCAAGGACACTACTACGAGCAGTACTTC.

The rearrangement uses TRBV28 and TRBJ1-5; 8 bases are shared with TRBD1. Germline CDR1 reads MDHEN; CDR2 reads SYDVKM. V gave up 7 bases and J gave up 7 bases; unmatched junction bases: 9. The CDR3 spans 14 residues. The CDR3 region is CASTLDRGGQPQHF. CDR3 sequence (DNA): TGTGCCAGCACCCTAGACAGGGGAGGCCAGCCCCAGCATTTT.

The rearrangement joins TRBV27 to TRBJ1-5, with 8 positions matching TRBD1. V trimming: 3 bases; J trimming: 0 bases; junction bases outside the gene matches: 7. The germline gives CDR1 MNHEY, CDR2 SMNVEV (reference sequence). This CDR3 is built from 17 residues. In nucleotides, the CDR3 is TGTGCCAGCAGTTTCGGGGGACAGGACTCTAGCAATCAGCCCCAGCATTTT. As protein: CASSFGGQDSSNQPQHF.